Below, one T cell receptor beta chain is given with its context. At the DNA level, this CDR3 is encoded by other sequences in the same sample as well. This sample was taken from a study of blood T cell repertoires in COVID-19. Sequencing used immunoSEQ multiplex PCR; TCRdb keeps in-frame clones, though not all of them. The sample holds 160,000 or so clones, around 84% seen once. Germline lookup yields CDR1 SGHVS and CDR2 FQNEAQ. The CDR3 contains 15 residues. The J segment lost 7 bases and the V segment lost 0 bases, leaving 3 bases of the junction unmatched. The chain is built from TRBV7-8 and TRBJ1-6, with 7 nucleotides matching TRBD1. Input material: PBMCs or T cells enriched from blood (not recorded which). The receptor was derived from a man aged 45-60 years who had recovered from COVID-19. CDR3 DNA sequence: TGTGCCAGCAGCTTAGCGCAGGGGGTGAATTCACCCCTCCACTTT. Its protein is CASSLAQGVNSPLHF.